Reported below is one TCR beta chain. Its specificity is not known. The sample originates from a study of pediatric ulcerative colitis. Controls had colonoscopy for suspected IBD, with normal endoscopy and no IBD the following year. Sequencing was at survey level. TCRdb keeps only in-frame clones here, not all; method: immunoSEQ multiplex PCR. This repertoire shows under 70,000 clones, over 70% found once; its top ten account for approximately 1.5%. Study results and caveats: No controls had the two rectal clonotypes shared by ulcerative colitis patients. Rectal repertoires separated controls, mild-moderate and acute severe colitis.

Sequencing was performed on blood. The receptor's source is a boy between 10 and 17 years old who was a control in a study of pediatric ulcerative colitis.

CDR3 nucleotides: TGTGCCTGGCAACGACAGGGCGACACTGAAGCTTTCTTT. Translated: CAWQRQGDTEAFF. V and J are TRBV30 and TRBJ1-1; 7 bases agree with TRBD1. Trimming cost V 5 bases and J 3 bases; bases outside gene matches: 6. CDR1 is GTSNPN, CDR2 SVGIG, per germline (reference sequence). The CDR3 sequence is 13 residues long.